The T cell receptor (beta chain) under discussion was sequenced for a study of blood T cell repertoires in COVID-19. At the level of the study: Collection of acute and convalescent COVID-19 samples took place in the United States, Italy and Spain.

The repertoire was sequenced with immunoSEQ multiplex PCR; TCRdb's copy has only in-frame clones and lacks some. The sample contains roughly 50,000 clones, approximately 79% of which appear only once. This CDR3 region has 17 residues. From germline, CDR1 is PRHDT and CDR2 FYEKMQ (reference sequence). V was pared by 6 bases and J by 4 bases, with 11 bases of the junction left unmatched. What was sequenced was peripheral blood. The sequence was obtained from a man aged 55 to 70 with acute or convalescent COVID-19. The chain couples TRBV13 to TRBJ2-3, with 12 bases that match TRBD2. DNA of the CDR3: TGTGCCAGCAGTTCCAGGCGCCTAGCGGGAGGGCCAGATACGCAGTATTTT. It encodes CASSSRRLAGGPDTQYF.